Listed below are T cell receptor beta chains from one sample, sequenced in a study of identical twins. TCRdb used MiXCR to reprocess the 5' RACE reads, holding one entry per CDR3 protein. This table holds about 660,000 distinct CDR3 sequences, around 8.6% found once. The same sample was also used in a study of yellow fever vaccine responses in identical twins.

Sequences were obtained from PBMCs. The receptor set was obtained from a woman aged 18-29 years in good health. The CDR3 runs from the conserved cysteine through the conserved F or W. The order of the fields is CDR3 protein, CDR3 DNA, J gene, clone size, V gene, D gene. The D gene is left open where the match is weak. For some rows the clone size is stated as once, few or many, or as a class when expanded; others skip it.

CSARDQGLATYEQYF	TGCAGTGCTAGAGATCAGGGACTAGCCACCTACGAGCAGTACTTC	TRBJ2-7	few	TRBV20-1	TRBD2
CSAPSGSMNEQFF	TGCAGTGCTCCTAGCGGGAGTATGAATGAGCAGTTCTTC	TRBJ2-1	-	TRBV20-1	TRBD2
CATSEGTSGVDTQYF	TGTGCCACCAGTGAAGGGACTAGCGGGGTAGATACGCAGTATTTT	TRBJ2-3	many	TRBV24-1	TRBD2
CASSQADTRGDTQYF	TGTGCCAGCAGCCAAGCGGATACCCGGGGAGATACGCAGTATTTT	TRBJ2-3	many	TRBV14	-
CASSYQTGTQGRFF	TGTGCCAGCAGTTACCAGACCGGGACTCAGGGACGGTTCTTC	TRBJ2-1	few	TRBV6-2/TRBV6-3	-
CASSMEGRYNEQFF	TGTGCCAGCAGCATGGAGGGGCGGTACAATGAGCAGTTCTTC	TRBJ2-1	many	TRBV12-3/TRBV12-4	-
CASGLVPRELFF	TGTGCTAGTGGTTTGGTACCCCGGGAGCTGTTTTTT	TRBJ2-2	-	TRBV12-5	-
CTISLDRGDSGANVLTF	TGTACCATCAGTTTGGACAGGGGAGACTCTGGGGCCAACGTCCTGACTTTC	TRBJ2-6	-	TRBV12-3/TRBV12-4	TRBD1
CASSQRGDSPYEQYF	TGTGCCAGCAGCCAGAGGGGGGACTCCCCCTACGAGCAGTACTTC	TRBJ2-7	few	TRBV9	-
CASSYGQDPDTQYF	TGTGCCAGCAGTTACGGTCAGGATCCAGATACGCAGTATTTT	TRBJ2-3	many	TRBV6-5	-
CSACRVLSASEAFF	TGCAGCGCCTGCCGCGTTCTGTCGGCGTCTGAAGCTTTCTTT	TRBJ1-1	many	TRBV29-1	-
CASSLGLGLNSYEQYF	TGCGCCAGCAGCTTGGGGCTGGGTCTTAACTCCTACGAGCAGTACTTC	TRBJ2-7	-	TRBV5-1	-
CASSKTAPPYEQYF	TGTGCCAGCAGCAAGACAGCTCCTCCCTACGAGCAGTACTTC	TRBJ2-7	few	TRBV11-2	-
CASSTGQGEFSNQPQHF	TGTGCCAGCAGTACGGGACAGGGCGAATTTAGCAATCAGCCCCAGCATTTT	TRBJ1-5	-	TRBV12-3/TRBV12-4	TRBD1
CASRYQGAAGELFF	TGTGCCAGCAGATATCAGGGTGCGGCCGGGGAGCTGTTTTTT	TRBJ2-2	few	TRBV6-5	-
CASSPQRGGRIDEQFF	TGTGCCAGCAGCCCTCAGCGGGGGGGCCGTATCGATGAGCAGTTCTTC	TRBJ2-1	few	TRBV7-2	TRBD2
CASSLGGGTHREAFF	TGTGCCAGCAGCTTAGGAGGGGGGACCCACCGTGAAGCTTTCTTT	TRBJ1-1	-	TRBV13	-
CASSSGRANEKLFF	TGTGCCAGCTCATCCGGACGGGCTAATGAAAAACTGTTTTTT	TRBJ1-4	-	TRBV18	-
CASQGPGAVFGTDNSPLHF	TGTGCCAGTCAAGGACCCGGGGCGGTCTTCGGAACGGATAATTCACCCCTCCACTTT	TRBJ1-6	-	TRBV19	-
CSAMSIGGELFF	TGCAGTGCTATGTCGATAGGAGGGGAGCTGTTTTTT	TRBJ2-2	-	TRBV20-1	-
CASSEGWGYGNTIYF	TGTGCCAGCAGTGAAGGATGGGGGTACGGAAACACCATATATTTT	TRBJ1-3	-	TRBV6-1	-
CSVEGPTDTQYF	TGCAGCGTTGAAGGGCCCACAGATACGCAGTATTTT	TRBJ2-3	many	TRBV29-1	-
CATSDGQGFSYNEQFF	TGTGCCACCAGTGATGGACAGGGATTCTCCTACAATGAGCAGTTCTTC	TRBJ2-1	many	TRBV24-1	TRBD1
CATSDGPGQGVFGEFF	TGTGCCACCAGTGATGGACCGGGACAGGGGGTATTTGGTGAGTTCTTC	TRBJ2-1	few	TRBV24-1	TRBD1
CASSFLSGLAGVSDTQYF	TGCGCCAGCAGCTTCCTTTCCGGACTAGCGGGAGTATCAGATACGCAGTATTTT	TRBJ2-3	-	TRBV5-1	TRBD2
CASRGTLSYNEQFF	TGTGCCAGCAGAGGGACACTCTCCTACAATGAGCAGTTCTTC	TRBJ2-1	few	TRBV6-2/TRBV6-3	-
CASSPGTTNTGELFF	TGTGCCAGCAGCCCCGGGACAACGAACACCGGGGAGCTGTTTTTT	TRBJ2-2	many	TRBV7-9	-
CASSPGPFSNQPQHF	TGTGCCAGCTCACCAGGGCCGTTTAGCAATCAGCCCCAGCATTTT	TRBJ1-5	-	TRBV18	-
CAIHLGRGNEQFF	TGTGCCATCCATCTGGGGCGAGGGAATGAGCAGTTCTTC	TRBJ2-1	-	TRBV2	-
CAISESVEQFF	TGTGCCATCAGTGAGAGCGTAGAGCAGTTCTTC	TRBJ2-1	few	TRBV10-3	-
CASSDRRELFF	TGTGCCAGCAGTGACCGTAGGGAGCTGTTTTTT	TRBJ2-2	few	TRBV28	-
CASSSSGIKETQYF	TGCGCCAGCAGCTCGAGCGGGATAAAAGAGACCCAGTACTTC	TRBJ2-5	many	TRBV5-1	TRBD2
CASSLRDRARTTLDTQYF	TGTGCCAGCAGCTTAAGGGACAGGGCCCGTACAACATTAGATACGCAGTATTTT	TRBJ2-3	many	TRBV11-3	TRBD1
CASSLAGTKVTGELFF	TGTGCCAGCAGCTTAGCGGGAACAAAAGTCACCGGGGAGCTGTTTTTT	TRBJ2-2	-	TRBV7-2	-
CASSFRDRGRSWGSGELFF	TGTGCCAGCAGCTTCCGGGACAGGGGGCGCTCATGGGGGTCCGGGGAGCTGTTTTTT	TRBJ2-2	few	TRBV11-2	TRBD1
CASRLSRDNTEAFF	TGCGCCAGCAGACTCTCCAGGGATAACACTGAAGCTTTCTTT	TRBJ1-1	many	TRBV5-1	-
CASSFRLAGDFLEDEQFF	TGTGCCAGCAGTTTTCGGCTAGCGGGGGATTTTTTAGAGGATGAGCAGTTCTTC	TRBJ2-1	-	TRBV12-3/TRBV12-4	TRBD2
CASSQDWGFGTEAFF	TGCGCCAGCAGCCAAGACTGGGGGTTCGGCACTGAAGCTTTCTTT	TRBJ1-1	-	TRBV4-3	-
CASSFSAGNSPLHF	TGTGCCAGCAGTTTCTCGGCAGGGAACTCACCCCTCCACTTT	TRBJ1-6	-	TRBV12-3/TRBV12-4	-
CASSLREGTEAFF	TGCGCCAGCAGCTTGAGGGAGGGCACTGAAGCTTTCTTT	TRBJ1-1	many	TRBV7-9	-
CASRSRTGANVLTF	TGTGCCAGCAGATCGAGGACCGGGGCCAACGTCCTGACTTTC	TRBJ2-6	few	TRBV5-6	-
CASSLQEAYGYTF	TGTGCCAGCAGCCTACAAGAAGCCTATGGCTACACCTTC	TRBJ1-2	few	TRBV7-9	-
CASSIRLAGGYLMYNEQFF	TGCGCCAGCAGCATTCGACTAGCGGGAGGTTACCTTATGTACAATGAGCAGTTCTTC	TRBJ2-1	few	TRBV5-1	TRBD2
CASSAQGYTEAFF	TGTGCCAGCAGCGCCCAGGGGTACACTGAAGCTTTCTTT	TRBJ1-1	many	TRBV7-2	-
CASSLLPQRGGGETQYF	TGTGCCAGCAGTTTATTACCACAGCGGGGGGGCGGAGAGACCCAGTACTTC	TRBJ2-5	-	TRBV27	TRBD2
CASSQVSPGDTEAFF	TGTGCCAGCAGCCAAGTGTCCCCAGGCGACACTGAAGCTTTCTTT	TRBJ1-1	few	TRBV4-2	-
CASSSTGLKTQYF	TGTGCCAGCAGTTCGACAGGGCTAAAGACCCAGTACTTC	TRBJ2-5	few	TRBV12-3/TRBV12-4	TRBD1
CASSLNRGDWSTDNEQFF	TGTGCCAGCAGCTTAAACAGGGGTGACTGGTCAACGGACAATGAGCAGTTCTTC	TRBJ2-1	-	TRBV7-6	TRBD1
CASSLERKYGQTFPSSYNEQFF	TGTGCCAGCAGCTTAGAGAGGAAGTATGGACAAACTTTCCCGAGCTCCTACAATGAGCAGTTCTTC	TRBJ2-1	-	TRBV11-2	-